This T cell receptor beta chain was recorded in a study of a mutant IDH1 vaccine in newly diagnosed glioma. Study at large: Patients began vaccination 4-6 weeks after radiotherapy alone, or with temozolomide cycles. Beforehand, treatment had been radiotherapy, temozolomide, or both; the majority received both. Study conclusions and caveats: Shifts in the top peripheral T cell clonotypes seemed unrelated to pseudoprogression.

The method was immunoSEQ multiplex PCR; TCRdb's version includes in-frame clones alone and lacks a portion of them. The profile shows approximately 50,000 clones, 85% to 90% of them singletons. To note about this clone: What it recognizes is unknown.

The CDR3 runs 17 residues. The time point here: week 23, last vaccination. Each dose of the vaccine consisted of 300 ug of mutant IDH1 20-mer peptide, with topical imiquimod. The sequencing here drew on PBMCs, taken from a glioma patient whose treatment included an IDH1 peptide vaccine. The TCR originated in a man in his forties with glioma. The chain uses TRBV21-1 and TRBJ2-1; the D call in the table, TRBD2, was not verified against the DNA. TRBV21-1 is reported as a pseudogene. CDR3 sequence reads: CASSKDRVGTSSSEQFF. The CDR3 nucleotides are TGTGCCAGCAGCAAAGATAGAGTAGGGACTAGTTCCTCCGAGCAGTTCTTC.